These 25 T cell receptor beta chains share one sample of origin, sequenced in a study of beta chain features in type 1 diabetes (dated by TCRdb to 2016 to 2018). The protocol used for the library was the immunoSEQ multiplex PCR assay. The entire amount of isolated RNA was reverse transcribed using the High Capacity cDNA Reverse Transcription Kit, so the sequenced TCRB transcripts were expressed ones. Held by TCRdb, this immuneACCESS table contains in-frame sequences only and omits some clones. Under half of the omission traces to an unresolved V gene where checked; the cause of the rest is unknown. This sample comprises 130,000 to 150,000 clones, about a tenth of them detected only once. Of the sample, about 0.66% falls within the top ten clones. The sample was central memory CD4+ T cells from blood. These receptors originate from a man between 18 and 35 years old in good health.

CDR3 loop: CAISGQGFATEAFF. CDR3 sequence (DNA): TGTGCCATCAGTGGTCAGGGGTTCGCCACTGAAGCTTTCTTT. The gene calls are TRBV10-3 and TRBJ1-1; the D gene is possibly TRBD1 (6 bases). The germline CDR1 and CDR2 sequences are ENHRY and SYGVKD. CDR3 length: 14 residues. The V end lost 4 bases, the J end lost 4 bases, and 13 bases lay between the germline ends.

The rearrangement joins TRBV14 to TRBJ2-7, with D possibly TRBD2 on 6 matching bases. CDR3 size: 14 residues. Per the germline V gene, CDR1 is SGHDN and CDR2 is FVKESK. Deletions cut 1 base from V and 6 bases from J, with 13 bases between. The CDR3 loop reads CASSQGGLYSEQYF. DNA for the CDR3: TGTGCCAGCAGCCAAGGGGGACTTTACTCCGAGCAGTACTTC.

This clone showed up many times. The CDR3 bases are TGTGCCTTAACGAACCGGGACAGGGGGCTGTCAGGCAATCAGCCCCAGCATTTT. Its protein product is CALTNRDRGLSGNQPQHF. J is TRBJ1-5 and V is TRBV30; 12 nucleotides align to TRBD1. V lost 7 bases to trimming and J lost 2 bases; unmatched junction nucleotides: 15. This CDR3 is built from 18 residues. Per germline, CDR1 GTSNPN and CDR2 SVGIG (reference sequence).

The genes are TRBV19 and TRBJ2-4, with 8 bases lining up with TRBD2. The CDR3 loop spans 16 amino acids. V lost 7 bases, J lost 2 bases, and 10 bases stayed unmatched. Germline loops: CDR1 LNHDA, CDR2 SQIVND (reference sequence). The CDR3 region is CASTDPGGPTKNIQYF. The CDR3 coding sequence is TGTGCCAGTACTGATCCGGGGGGGCCGACCAAAAACATTCAGTACTTC.

In its sample, this clone was seen a few times. The V gene is TRBV5-6, the J gene TRBJ2-1, with TRBD2 as a possible D gene (5 bases). Trimming removed 1 base at V and 3 bases at J, with 11 bases between. This CDR3 contains 15 residues. Per the germline V gene, CDR1 is SGHDT and CDR2 is YYEEEE. The DNA of the CDR3 is TGTGCCAGCAGCTTGTTATACGGGAACTACAATGAGCAGTTCTTC. Residues: CASSLLYGNYNEQFF.

This clone was detected a few times. This chain joins TRBV30 and TRBJ1-2; 7 nucleotides line up with TRBD1. J was trimmed by 6 bases and V by 2 bases; bases with no gene match: 9. The CDR3 sequence is 14 residues long. CDR1 and CDR2 (germline): GTSNPN, SVGIG (reference sequence). For the CDR3, the DNA is TGTGCCTGGAGTAGAGAGACAGGGAGAGATGGCTACACCTTC. This encodes CAWSRETGRDGYTF.

This clone appeared a few times. Other DNA variants within this sample encode the same CDR3. The chain joins TRBV7-3 to TRBJ2-6; D remains ambiguous. The CDR3 sequence is 15 residues long. V lost 4 bases and J lost 0, with 7 bases in between. Looked up from germline, CDR1 is SGHTA and CDR2 is FQGTGA. CDR3 sequence reads: CASSSQLSGANVLTF. The CDR3, as DNA: TGTGCCAGCAGCTCCCAACTCTCTGGGGCCAACGTCCTGACTTTC.

This clone has only a few counts. This chain connects TRBV4-3 to TRBJ2-7; 8 nucleotides agree with TRBD1. V was pared by 4 bases and J by 5 bases, with 10 bases of the junction left unmatched. The CDR3 contains 15 residues. CDR1 and CDR2 from the germline V gene are LGHNA and YSLEER. The CDR3 coding sequence is TGCGCCAGCAGCCTACGGCGGACAGGGCTCGACGAGCAGTACTTC. The encoded protein is CASSLRRTGLDEQYF.

This chain links TRBV4-3 with TRBJ1-6, with TRBD1 matching over 7 bases. The CDR3 loop spans 17 amino acids. V gave up 0 bases and J gave up 6 bases; unmatched junction bases: 8. The germline V gene encodes CDR1 LGHNA and CDR2 YSLEER. The CDR3 spells CASSQDGGRGTNSPLHF. CDR3 DNA: TGCGCCAGCAGCCAAGATGGAGGCAGGGGGACTAATTCACCCCTCCACTTT.

This clone was seen only a few times. The chain uses TRBV18 and TRBJ2-2, with D maybe TRBD2 (6 bases). Trimming shortened V by 0 bases and J by 4 bases, and 15 bases separated the two germline ends. The germline gives CDR1 KGHSH, CDR2 LQKENI. The CDR3 extends over 17 amino acids. The DNA for the CDR3 is TGTGCCAGCTCACCACCGCGGCAGACTAGAGGCACCGGGGAGCTGTTTTTT. This encodes CASSPPRQTRGTGELFF.

The chain has TRBV6-1 and TRBJ2-7, with 7 positions matching TRBD1. V was clipped by 1 base and J by 3 bases; unmatched bases: 6. The CDR3 totals 15 residues. Germline V gene lookup returns CDR1 MNHNS and CDR2 SASEGT. The CDR3 loop reads CASSEVWDRIYEQYF. CDR3 DNA sequence: TGTGCCAGCAGTGAAGTCTGGGACAGAATCTACGAGCAGTACTTC.

This chain links TRBV6-6 with TRBJ2-7, with D perhaps matching TRBD1 (6 bases). The CDR3 runs to 14 residues. Trimming took off 5 bases at V and 5 bases at J, with 16 bases between the two ends. Germline lookup yields CDR1 MNHNY and CDR2 SVGAGI (reference sequence). This chain's CDR3 is CASSLQGPLHEQYF. In nucleotides, the CDR3 is TGTGCCAGCAGTCTACAGGGTCCTCTGCACGAGCAGTACTTC.

This clone was found a few times. V is TRBV5-6 and J is TRBJ1-5; 9 nucleotides line up with TRBD1. The V gene's germline CDR1 is SGHDT and CDR2 YYEEEE. V shed 4 bases, J shed 2 bases, and the junction held 4 bases outside the gene matches. There are 15 residues in the CDR3. CDR3 bases: TGTGCCAGCAGCAACACAGGGGGCGGCAATCAGCCCCAGCATTTT. Translating gives CASSNTGGGNQPQHF.

The V and J genes are TRBV27 and TRBJ1-5; D may be TRBD1 (5 bases). Germline CDR1 reads MNHEY; CDR2 reads SMNVEV (reference sequence). Between the trimmed V and J ends, which lost 5 bases and 5 bases, there was a span of 16 bases. The CDR3 runs 15 residues. DNA of the CDR3: TGTGCCAGCAGTCCGGGTTGGGGCCTCGATCAGCCCCAGCATTTT. Protein product: CASSPGWGLDQPQHF.

In this sample, this clone turned up many times. V is TRBV11-1 and J is TRBJ2-6, with D uncertain. The CDR3 length is 15 residues. The V end lost 5 bases, the J end lost 2 bases, and 10 bases lay between the germline ends. Germline CDR1 is SGHAT and CDR2 is FQDESV (reference sequence). The CDR3, as DNA: TGTGCCAGCAGCAAAGAGGAAGCTGGGGCCAACGTCCTGACTTTC. Its translation: CASSKEEAGANVLTF.

This clone was seen more than once but under ten times. J is TRBJ1-2 and V is TRBV7-8; 10 positions agree with TRBD1. V lost 6 bases to trimming and J lost 2 bases; unmatched junction nucleotides: 12. Germline assignment: CDR1 SGHVS and CDR2 FQNEAQ. This CDR3 region has 17 residues. Here the CDR3 reads CASRSIPGQGTNYGYTF. The CDR3 nucleotides are TGTGCCAGCAGGTCAATCCCGGGACAGGGGACGAACTATGGCTACACCTTC.

The chain recombines TRBV13 with TRBJ2-2; no firm D call. Trimming stripped 5 bases from V and 0 bases from J, with 13 bases between. The CDR3 is 16 residues long. Germline-derived CDR1 and CDR2 are PRHDT and FYEKMQ (reference sequence). This CDR3 is CASSRKATANTGELFF. The CDR3 DNA reads TGTGCCAGCAGCCGAAAAGCGACGGCGAACACCGGGGAGCTGTTTTTT.

This clone was detected a few times. CDR3 protein: CASSLRRGRGQETQYF. For the CDR3, the DNA is TGTGCCAGCAGCTTAAGAAGGGGGCGAGGCCAAGAGACCCAGTACTTC. The V and J genes are TRBV7-9 and TRBJ2-5, with 7 bases lining up with TRBD1. Trimming cost V 2 bases and J 1 base; bases outside gene matches: 7. CDR3 length equals 16 residues. Germline lookup yields CDR1 SEHNR and CDR2 FQNEAQ (reference sequence).

In this sample, this clone turned up many times. This chain uses TRBV7-9 with TRBJ2-3, with TRBD2 matching over 12 bases. The germline CDR1 and CDR2 sequences are SEHNR and FQNEAQ (reference sequence). V gave up 5 bases and J gave up 2 bases; unmatched junction bases: 5. CDR3 length: 16 amino acids. The CDR3 protein is CASSNGLAGTTDTQYF. The CDR3 DNA reads TGTGCCAGCAGCAACGGACTAGCGGGAACCACAGATACGCAGTATTTT.

The V and J genes are TRBV5-8 and TRBJ1-1, with D hard to call. The CDR3 covers 11 residues. The germline V gene encodes CDR1 SGHTS and CDR2 YDEGEE. V was trimmed by 1 base and J by 5 bases, leaving 3 bases between them. The DNA of the CDR3 is TGTGCCAGCAGCTTGTCAACTGAAGCTTTCTTT. As protein: CASSLSTEAFF.

This clone was seen ten or more times. The J gene is TRBJ1-6, the V gene TRBV9; 10 positions match TRBD1. Germline CDR1 and CDR2: SGDLS and YYNGEE. J gave up 10 bases and V 1 base, and 2 bases lay outside the gene matches. The CDR3 sequence is 14 residues long. CDR3 in DNA: TGTGCCAGCAGCGTACTGGGACAGGGGTCACCCCTCCACTTT. Translated, it gives CASSVLGQGSPLHF.

This clone came up a few times. The chain joins TRBV5-1 to TRBJ1-2, with 8 bases identical to TRBD1. Per germline, CDR1 SGHRS and CDR2 YFSETQ. The CDR3 extends over 15 amino acids. The J segment lost 1 base and the V segment lost 4 bases, leaving 6 bases of the junction unmatched. The CDR3 reads CASSGQGGFNYGYTF. The CDR3 nucleotides are TGCGCCAGCAGCGGACAGGGAGGGTTTAACTATGGCTACACCTTC.

This clone was picked up a small number of times. This CDR3 is CASSRDSMQAFF. DNA for the CDR3: TGTGCCAGCAGCCGGGACAGCATGCAAGCTTTCTTT. The rearrangement uses TRBV7-9 and TRBJ1-1, with 7 bases fitting TRBD1. Germline V gene lookup returns CDR1 SEHNR and CDR2 FQNEAQ (reference sequence). This CDR3 region has 12 residues. J lost 9 bases, V lost 5 bases, and 6 bases had no gene match.

In regard to this clone: The sample has other DNA sequences that encode this CDR3 too. The gene calls are TRBV9 and TRBJ2-3; TRBD2 matches at 13 bases. The CDR3 totals 15 residues. Germline CDR1 is SGDLS and CDR2 is YYNGEE. J lost 4 bases, V lost 6 bases, and 5 bases had no gene match. The CDR3 nucleotides are TGTGCCAGCACCTTAACTAGCGGGGGGGCAGATACGCAGTATTTT. Protein: CASTLTSGGADTQYF.

This sequence joins TRBV12-5 and TRBJ2-2; 10 nucleotides agree with TRBD2. Germline V CDR1 and CDR2: LGHNT, FRNRAP. This CDR3 has 16 amino acids. V lost 1 base and J lost 4; bases outside the gene matches: 3. CDR3 DNA sequence: TGTGCTAGTGGTTTGGGAACTAGCGGGGTCACCGGGGAGCTGTTTTTT. Protein sequence: CASGLGTSGVTGELFF.